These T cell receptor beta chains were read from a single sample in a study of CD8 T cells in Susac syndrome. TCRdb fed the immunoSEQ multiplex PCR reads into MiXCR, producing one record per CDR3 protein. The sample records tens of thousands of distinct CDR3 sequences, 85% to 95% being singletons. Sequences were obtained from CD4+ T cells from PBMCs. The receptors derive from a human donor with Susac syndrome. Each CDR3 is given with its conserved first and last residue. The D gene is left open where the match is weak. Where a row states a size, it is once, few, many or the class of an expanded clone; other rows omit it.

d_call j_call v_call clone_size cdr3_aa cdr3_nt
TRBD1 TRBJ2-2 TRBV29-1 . CSVEDAFGTANTGELFF TGCAGCGTTGAAGACGCCTTTGGGACAGCGAACACCGGGGAGCTGTTTTTT
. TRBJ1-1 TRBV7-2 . CASSSGPNTEAFF TGTGCCAGCAGCTCTGGGCCGAACACTGAAGCTTTCTTT
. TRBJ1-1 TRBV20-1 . CSAGDSNMNTEAFF TGCAGTGCCGGCGACAGCAACATGAACACTGAAGCTTTCTTT
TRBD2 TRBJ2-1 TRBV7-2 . CASSPRAGGGWNEQFF TGTGCCAGCAGTCCCCGGGCGGGCGGGGGATGGAATGAGCAGTTCTTC
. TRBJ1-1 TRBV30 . CAWSRAAEAFF TGTGCCTGGAGTAGGGCAGCAGAAGCTTTCTTT
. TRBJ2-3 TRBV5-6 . CASSLGRRRADTQYF TGTGCCAGCAGCTTGGGGAGGAGGAGGGCAGATACGCAGTATTTT
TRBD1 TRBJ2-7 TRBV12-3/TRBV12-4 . CASGRTGVYEQYF TGTGCCAGCGGACGGACAGGGGTGTACGAGCAGTACTTC
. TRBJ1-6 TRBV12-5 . CASGLPGQRSTPLHF TGTGCTAGTGGTTTGCCGGGACAACGCTCTACACCCCTCCACTTT
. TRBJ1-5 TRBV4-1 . CASSHRLQLTQHF TGCGCCAGCAGCCATCGTCTACAGTTGACCCAGCATTTT
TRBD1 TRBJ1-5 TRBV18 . CASSRTGTVNQPQHF TGTGCCAGCTCACGGACAGGGACGGTAAATCAGCCCCAGCATTTT
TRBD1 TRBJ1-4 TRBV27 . CASSHGGTGGEKLFF TGTGCCAGCAGCCATGGGGGGACAGGAGGAGAAAAACTGTTTTTT
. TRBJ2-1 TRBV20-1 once CSATRTVNEQFF TGCAGTGCAACCCGGACGGTGAATGAGCAGTTCTTC
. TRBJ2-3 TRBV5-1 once CATRKGGGPTDTQYF TGCGCCACCAGAAAGGGGGGTGGTCCCACAGATACGCAGTATTTT
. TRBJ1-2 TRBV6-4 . CASSDSGGRNGYTF TGTGCCAGCAGTGACTCAGGGGGAAGAAATGGCTACACCTTC
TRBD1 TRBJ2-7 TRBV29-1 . CSVEDPGQSNYEQYF TGCAGCGTTGAAGACCCGGGACAGTCTAACTACGAGCAGTACTTC
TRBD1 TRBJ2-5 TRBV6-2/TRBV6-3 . CASERGRRGSETQYF TGTGCCAGCGAGAGGGGGCGCAGAGGATCGGAGACCCAGTACTTC
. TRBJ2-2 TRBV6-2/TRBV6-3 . CASREGLLVGLTGELFF TGTGCCAGCAGGGAGGGTCTCCTCGTTGGGCTCACCGGGGAGCTGTTTTTT
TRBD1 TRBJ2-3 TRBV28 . CASSFQGADTQYF TGTGCCAGCAGTTTCCAGGGGGCAGATACGCAGTATTTT
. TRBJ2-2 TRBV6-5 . CASRRDAGPGELFF TGTGCCAGCAGGCGGGACGCCGGACCCGGGGAGCTGTTTTTT
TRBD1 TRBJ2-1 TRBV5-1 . CASSSEGANDHNEQFF TGCGCCAGCAGCTCCGAGGGGGCTAACGACCACAATGAGCAGTTCTTC
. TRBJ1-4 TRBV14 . CASSLRGAQEKLFF TGTGCCAGCAGCCTGCGGGGGGCGCAGGAAAAACTGTTTTTT
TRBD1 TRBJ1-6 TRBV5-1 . CASSLDRTGTSPLHF TGCGCCAGCAGCTTGGACCGGACAGGGACCTCACCCCTCCACTTT
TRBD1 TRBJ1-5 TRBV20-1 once CSAAGGRRDQPQHF TGCAGTGCAGCAGGGGGTCGCAGGGATCAGCCCCAGCATTTT
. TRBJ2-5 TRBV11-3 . CASSLDLVPTPGETQYF TGTGCCAGCAGCTTAGATCTCGTCCCCACGCCGGGGGAGACCCAGTACTTC
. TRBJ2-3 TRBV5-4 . CASSLDRARTDTQYF TGTGCCAGCAGCTTGGACAGGGCACGCACAGATACGCAGTATTTT
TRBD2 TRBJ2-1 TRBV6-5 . CASSVGGGHNEQFF TGTGCCAGCAGCGTCGGGGGGGGGCACAATGAGCAGTTCTTC
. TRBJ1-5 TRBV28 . CASSFQYSNQPQHF TGTGCCAGCAGTTTCCAGTATAGCAATCAGCCCCAGCATTTT
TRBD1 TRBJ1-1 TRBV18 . CASSLGQGGTNTEAFF TGTGCCAGCTCACTGGGACAGGGGGGGACGAACACTGAAGCTTTCTTT
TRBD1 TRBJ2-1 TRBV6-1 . CASNTLGQGFSNEQFF TGTGCCAGCAATACCTTAGGACAGGGGTTTAGCAATGAGCAGTTCTTC
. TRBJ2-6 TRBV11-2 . CASSLDLLGQGYGANVLTF TGTGCCAGCAGCTTAGATCTCCTAGGGCAGGGGTATGGGGCCAACGTCCTGACTTTC
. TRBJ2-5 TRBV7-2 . CASSTQRPEVQYF TGTGCCAGCAGCACCCAGAGACCCGAAGTCCAGTACTTC
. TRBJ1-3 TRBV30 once CAWSPNPRGSGNTIYF TGTGCCTGGAGCCCGAACCCCAGGGGCTCTGGAAACACCATATATTTT
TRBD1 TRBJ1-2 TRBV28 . CASSLGTGAGGGYTF TGTGCCAGCAGCCTGGGGACAGGGGCTGGCGGGGGCTACACCTTC
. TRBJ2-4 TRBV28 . CASSFLGPGGAKNIQYF TGTGCCAGCAGTTTTCTTGGACCAGGTGGAGCCAAAAACATTCAGTACTTC
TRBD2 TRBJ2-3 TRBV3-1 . CASRGTSGGDTQYF TGTGCCAGCAGGGGGACTAGCGGGGGAGATACGCAGTATTTT
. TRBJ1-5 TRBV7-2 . CASSPGAQGYQPQHF TGTGCCAGCAGCCCAGGGGCACAGGGATACCAGCCCCAGCATTTT
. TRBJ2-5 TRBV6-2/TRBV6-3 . CASSYGDWTQYF TGTGCCAGCAGTTACGGGGATTGGACCCAGTACTTC
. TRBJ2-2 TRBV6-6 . CAVEPRQTHTGELFF TGTGCCGTGGAACCCAGACAGACGCACACCGGGGAGCTGTTTTTT
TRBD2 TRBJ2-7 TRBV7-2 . CASSASGGVSEQYF TGTGCCAGCAGCGCTAGCGGGGGGGTATCCGAGCAGTACTTC
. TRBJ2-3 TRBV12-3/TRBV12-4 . CASSLSNTDTQYF TGTGCCAGCAGTTTATCTAACACAGATACGCAGTATTTT
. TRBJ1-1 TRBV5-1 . CASSSDSYTEAFF TGCGCCAGCTCTTCTGACAGTTACACTGAAGCTTTCTTT
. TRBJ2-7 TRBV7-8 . CASSPSNNRAYEQYF TGTGCCAGCAGCCCCTCTAATAACAGGGCGTACGAGCAGTACTTC
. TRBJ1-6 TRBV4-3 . CASSQAGYRSPLHF TGCGCCAGCAGCCAAGCAGGGTACCGCTCACCCCTCCACTTT
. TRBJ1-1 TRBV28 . CASSLQGQTEAFF TGTGCCAGCAGTTTACAGGGACAAACTGAAGCTTTCTTT